In its sample, the clone carrying this T cell receptor beta chain was seen a few times. Clones were sequenced by immunoSEQ multiplex PCR, and TCRdb holds only the in-frame ones, with some missing. The repertoire holds just over 90,000 clones, with around 91% as singletons. The data were obtained in a study of T cell responses to AZD1222 COVID-19 vaccine. This CDR3 is 13 amino acids long. The V end lost 7 bases, the J end lost 4 bases, and 13 bases lay between the germline ends. Germline CDR1 and CDR2: MNHEY and SMNVEV (reference sequence). The clonotype comes from an adult who received the AZD1222 COVID-19 vaccine. V is TRBV27 and J is TRBJ1-2; the D gene is possibly TRBD1 (6 bases). Here the sequenced sample was peripheral blood, taken 28 days after the second AZD1222 dose. The DNA of the CDR3 is TGTGCCAGCAAAGACAGGAGAGGCTATGGCTACACCTTC. It translates to CASKDRRGYGYTF.